This TCR beta chain was sequenced in a study of tumor-infiltrating lymphocytes in localized non-small cell lung cancer. Measured with immunoSEQ multiplex PCR; TCRdb has only the in-frame clones, and not every one. The data contain 5,500 to 7,500 clones, 60% to 80% of them singletons. Study findings and constraints: Not all patients were TCR sequenced, owing to tissue quantity.

About this clone: Its specificity is unknown.

This CDR3 has 15 residues. The trim removed 1 base at V and 5 bases at J, leaving 4 bases unmatched. In germline, CDR1 is SEHNR, CDR2 FQNEAQ (reference sequence). V and J are TRBV7-9 and TRBJ2-2; TRBD2 agrees at 7 bases. Sequences were obtained from uninvolved lung tissue not adjacent to the tumor. The sequence came from a human donor with non-small cell lung cancer. In nucleotides, the CDR3 is TGTGCCAGCAGCTTAGTCGGGGGGAGTACCGGGGAGCTGTTTTTT. Translating it yields CASSLVGGSTGELFF.